A single sample is the source of the 29 T cell receptor beta chains below, sequenced in a study of blood T cell repertoires in COVID-19 (dated by TCRdb to 2019 to 2021). To prepare the library, the immunoSEQ multiplex PCR assay was applied. This is the immuneACCESS table as TCRdb keeps it, with only in-frame sequences that have V and J called. A part of the clones is gone; compared with another copy, unresolved V genes explain less than half, and the rest is unexplained. The table for this sample lists hundreds of thousands of clones; about 80% of them were counted only once. Approximately 1.9% of the sample is held by the ten biggest clonotypes. The sequencing sample was made of peripheral blood. All receptors derive from a woman older than 75 with acute or convalescent COVID-19.

V is TRBV9 and J is TRBJ2-7; 9 nucleotides line up with TRBD1. The germline V gene has CDR1 SGDLS and CDR2 YYNGEE. The V and J ends lost 3 bases and 5 bases, in that order; junction bases with no gene match: 6. The CDR3 is 14 amino acids. The CDR3 region has the DNA TGTGCCAGCAGCGAGGGGACAGGGTCCGACGAGCAGTACTTC. It translates to CASSEGTGSDEQYF.

The V gene is TRBV7-2, the J gene TRBJ2-1; weak D call: TRBD2 (6 bases). V lost 1 base, J lost 2 bases, and 18 bases lay in between. The CDR3 covers 18 residues. The germline gives CDR1 SGHTA, CDR2 FQGNSA. CDR3 nucleotide sequence: TGTGCCAGCAGCTTAGAAGCGGCTAGCGTCCGGACCTACAATGAGCAGTTCTTC. It yields the protein CASSLEAASVRTYNEQFF.

J is TRBJ1-5 and V is TRBV27; 8 nucleotides line up with TRBD1. CDR1 is MNHEY and CDR2 is SMNVEV in the germline V gene (reference sequence). With V trimmed by 5 bases and J by 14 bases, 8 bases remained unmatched. The CDR3 runs to 12 residues. CDR3 in DNA: TGTGCCAGCAGTCCGTCGGACAGGGTGGAGCATTTT. It is translated as CASSPSDRVEHF.

The rearrangement links TRBV4-3 to TRBJ2-1, with a tentative D call TRBD1 (5 bases). The CDR3 loop spans 15 amino acids. V dropped 1 base and J dropped 7 bases, with 14 bases sitting between them. From germline, CDR1 is LGHNA and CDR2 YSLEER. CDR3 sequence: CASSQVVQGRNEQFF. The CDR3 nucleotides read TGCGCCAGCAGCCAAGTTGTTCAGGGAAGGAATGAGCAGTTCTTC.

V is TRBV7-9 and J is TRBJ2-5; 7 positions match TRBD2. CDR1 SEHNR and CDR2 FQNEAQ come from the germline V gene (reference sequence). The junction had 10 bases not matched to a gene; V was cut back by 1 base and J by 5 bases. The length of the CDR3 is 16 residues. In DNA, the CDR3 is TGTGCCAGCAGCTTAGATGGGGTAGCGGGTAGCGAGACCCAGTACTTC. This translates into CASSLDGVAGSETQYF.

The V and J genes are TRBV19 and TRBJ2-7, with unresolved D. This CDR3 is 12 amino acids long. Trimming removed 5 bases from V and 5 bases from J, with 10 bases in between. From germline, CDR1 is LNHDA and CDR2 SQIVND (reference sequence). The CDR3: CASSAATNEQYF. CDR3 DNA sequence: TGTGCCAGTAGTGCGGCGACGAACGAGCAGTACTTC.

This sequence joins TRBV6-2 or TRBV6-3 and TRBJ2-3; 7 bases map to TRBD1. The J segment lost 4 bases and the V segment lost 6 bases, leaving 10 bases of the junction unmatched. The CDR3 is made up of 15 amino acids. CDR1 and CDR2 from the germline V gene are MNHEY and SVGEGT. The CDR3 sequence: CASSRDSIRPDTQYF. The CDR3 bases are TGTGCCAGCAGCCGGGACAGTATACGACCAGATACGCAGTATTTT.

Only a few counts were recorded for this clone. The chain employs TRBV28 and TRBJ1-6, with TRBD1 matching 10 bases. From germline, CDR1 is MDHEN and CDR2 SYDVKM. The junction had 8 bases not matched to a gene; V was cut back by 6 bases and J by 9 bases. CDR3 length: 15 amino acids. The DNA for the CDR3 is TGTGCCAGCAGCCCCTGGACAGGGGGAGGTTCACCCCTCCACTTT. Translation gives CASSPWTGGGSPLHF.

The rearrangement uses TRBV19 and TRBJ1-5; possibly TRBD1 for D (5 bases). Trimming took off 7 bases at V and 4 bases at J, with 11 bases between the two ends. The CDR3 covers 13 residues. CDR1 and CDR2 (germline): LNHDA, SQIVND (reference sequence). CDR3 nucleotides: TGTGCCAGTACCTCGAACAGGAATCAGCCCCAGCATTTT. It is translated as CASTSNRNQPQHF.

This clone showed up just once. The chain is built from TRBV10-3 and TRBJ1-6; D gene unclear. CDR1 and CDR2 (germline): ENHRY, SYGVKD. The length of the CDR3 is 13 residues. The V end lost 4 bases, the J end lost 6 bases, and 7 bases lay between the germline ends. The CDR3 reads CAISAGLNSPLHF. The CDR3 region has the DNA TGTGCCATCAGTGCTGGGCTTAATTCACCCCTCCACTTT.

DNA for the CDR3: TGTGCCAGCAGCTTAACGCGGGAGCGGACCGGGGAGCTGTTTTTT. Translated: CASSLTRERTGELFF. The chain uses TRBV7-3 and TRBJ2-2; TRBD2 matches 7 bases. Trimming removed 0 bases from V and 5 bases from J; junction bases left unmatched: 3. Germline-derived CDR1 and CDR2 are SGHTA and FQGTGA. The CDR3 consists of 15 residues.

This chain connects TRBV28 to TRBJ2-7; D possibly corresponds to TRBD2 (6 bases). CDR1 and CDR2 (germline): MDHEN, SYDVKM. The CDR3 is 13 amino acids. V lost 4 bases to trimming and J lost 2 bases, with 9 bases between them. Here the CDR3 reads CASSSSAPYEQYF. The CDR3, as DNA: TGTGCCAGCAGTTCTAGCGCGCCCTACGAGCAGTACTTC.

The chain is built from TRBV11-3 and TRBJ1-1; D might be TRBD1 (6 bases). In germline, CDR1 is SGHNT, CDR2 YENEEA. Trimming removed 6 bases at V and 5 bases at J, with 13 bases between. CDR3 length: 13 amino acids. The CDR3 loop reads CASSSSGVTEAFF. CDR3 nucleotides: TGTGCCAGCAGTTCATCAGGGGTTACTGAAGCTTTCTTT.

This chain joins TRBV11-2 and TRBJ1-6, with TRBD1 matching 10 bases. CDR1 and CDR2 (germline): SGHAT, FQNNGV. The CDR3 sequence is 15 residues long. The J segment lost 7 bases and the V segment lost 6 bases, leaving 6 bases of the junction unmatched. The CDR3 is CASREPTGGNSPLHF. CDR3 DNA sequence: TGTGCCAGCAGGGAGCCGACAGGGGGCAATTCACCCCTCCACTTT.

The genes are TRBV24-1 and TRBJ1-5; D unclear. CDR3 length: 13 amino acids. The V end lost 4 bases, the J end lost 6 bases, and 9 bases lay between the germline ends. Germline V lookup: CDR1 KGHDR, CDR2 SFDVKD. Here the CDR3 reads CATSESGVQPQHF. The CDR3 DNA sequence: TGTGCCACCAGTGAATCCGGGGTTCAGCCCCAGCATTTT.

The chain has TRBV29-1 and TRBJ2-5; 8 bases fit TRBD1. The length of the CDR3 is 12 residues. Looked up from germline, CDR1 is SQVTM and CDR2 is ANQGSEA. V shed 7 bases and J 2 bases; nucleotides not matched to a gene: 3. DNA for the CDR3: TGCAGCGGTGGACAGGGACAAGAGACCCAGTACTTC. Protein product: CSGGQGQETQYF.

The J gene is TRBJ1-5, the V gene TRBV19; perhaps TRBD1 as D (5 bases). Per germline, CDR1 LNHDA and CDR2 SQIVND (reference sequence). The ends were cut back, 3 bases at V and 4 bases at J, with 10 bases in the middle. The CDR3 spans 14 residues. The CDR3 DNA follows: TGTGCCAGTAGTATCGGAGGGGCGAATCAGCCCCAGCATTTT. This translates into CASSIGGANQPQHF. The complete variable domain, with remaining parts taken from reference TRBV19 and TRBJ1-5, reads DGGITQSPKYLFRKEGQNVTLSCEQNLNHDAMYWYRQDPGQGLRLIYYSQIVNDFQKGDIAEGYSVSREKKESFPLTVTSAQKNPTAFYLCASSIGGANQPQHFGDGTRLSIL.

The chain links TRBV9 to TRBJ1-2, with D perhaps TRBD1 (5 bases). The germline V and J ends were trimmed by 1 base and 8 bases, with 18 bases remaining between them. CDR3 length: 15 residues. CDR1 and CDR2 from the germline V gene are SGDLS and YYNGEE. CDR3 bases: TGTGCCAGCAGCGTAATCAGTCGGGGGGTGGAGGGCTACACCTTC. This translates into CASSVISRGVEGYTF. Based on the CDR3 plus reference TRBV9 and TRBJ1-2, the full variable domain is DSGVTQTPKHLITATGQRVTLRCSPRSGDLSVYWYQQSLDQGLQFLIQYYNGEERAKGNILERFSAQQFPDLHSELNLSSLELGDSALYFCASSVISRGVEGYTFGSGTRLTVV.

The V gene is TRBV7-3, the J gene TRBJ2-1; 10 nucleotides agree with TRBD2. The CDR3 loop spans 18 amino acids. Germline V gene lookup returns CDR1 SGHTA and CDR2 FQGTGA. Germline trimming cut 1 base from V and 4 bases from J; bases unmatched to any gene: 10. DNA for the CDR3: TGTGCCAGCAGCTTAAGTGCGCTAGCGGGAGTGGTGTACAATGAGCAGTTCTTC. Translated: CASSLSALAGVVYNEQFF.

This chain connects TRBV6-2 or TRBV6-3 to TRBJ2-1; 8 bases line up with TRBD2. V was pared by 2 bases and J by 9 bases, with 9 bases of the junction left unmatched. The CDR3 consists of 15 residues. The germline gives CDR1 MNHEY, CDR2 SVGEGT. CDR3: CASSYPGRAPGEQFF. The CDR3 DNA is TGTGCCAGCAGTTACCCCGGGAGGGCCCCTGGTGAGCAGTTCTTC.

For the CDR3, the DNA is TGTGCCAGCAGTTTAACTAGCGGGAGGCTCTACGAGCAGTACTTC. Translating it yields CASSLTSGRLYEQYF. This sequence joins TRBV28 and TRBJ2-7; 12 nucleotides align to TRBD2. V shed 2 bases, J shed 3 bases, and the junction held 2 bases outside the gene matches. Germline V lookup: CDR1 MDHEN, CDR2 SYDVKM. The CDR3 extends over 15 amino acids.

The chain has TRBV18 and TRBJ1-4; 7 bases map to TRBD1. Trimming removed 4 bases from V and 7 bases from J; junction bases left unmatched: 9. This CDR3 is built from 15 residues. The germline V gene encodes CDR1 KGHSH and CDR2 LQKENI. The CDR3 DNA sequence: TGTGCCAGCTCACTCGGGAGGGGGCCTGTTGAAAAACTGTTTTTT. Translation: CASSLGRGPVEKLFF.

The V gene is TRBV7-9, the J gene TRBJ1-2; D not certain. V was shortened by 1 base and J by 2 bases, with 8 bases between the two germline ends. Germline V gene data show CDR1 as SEHNR and CDR2 as FQNEAQ (reference sequence). This CDR3 comprises 14 residues. The CDR3 DNA reads TGTGCCAGCAGCTTAGAGACATTGAACTATGGCTACACCTTC. This gives the protein CASSLETLNYGYTF.

The V call is TRBV4-2, the J call TRBJ2-5; TRBD2 matches 9 bases. This CDR3 spans 16 amino acids. Germline V lookup: CDR1 LGHNA, CDR2 YNFKEQ. With V trimmed by 0 bases and J by 5 bases, 7 bases remained unmatched. The CDR3 loop reads CASSQDGTSFGETQYF. The CDR3 DNA reads TGTGCCAGCAGCCAAGATGGGACTAGCTTCGGGGAGACCCAGTACTTC.

V is TRBV5-1 and J is TRBJ2-5; 16 positions agree with TRBD2. This CDR3 is 16 amino acids long. CDR1 is SGHRS and CDR2 is YFSETQ in the germline V gene. V was pared by 4 bases and J by 5 bases, with 5 bases of the junction left unmatched. The CDR3 nucleotides read TGCGCCAGCAGCCCGGGACTAGCGGGAGGGCCGGAGACCCAGTACTTC. The encoded protein is CASSPGLAGGPETQYF.

The rearrangement joins TRBV14 to TRBJ1-2; D might be TRBD1 (6 bases). The CDR3 spans 13 residues. With 2 bases removed from V and 8 bases from J, the gap between germline ends came to 12 bases. CDR1 is SGHDN and CDR2 is FVKESK in the germline V gene. The CDR3 sequence: CASSQLTGWGYTF. CDR3 bases: TGTGCCAGCAGCCAACTTACAGGGTGGGGCTACACCTTC.

The J gene is TRBJ1-1, the V gene TRBV19, with D tentatively TRBD1 (6 bases). Germline CDR1 and CDR2: LNHDA and SQIVND (reference sequence). This CDR3 spans 15 amino acids. V lost 8 bases to trimming and J lost 2 bases, with 18 bases between them. Here the CDR3 DNA reads TGTGCCAGTGGTTTAACGGACAGACGAAACACTGAAGCTTTCTTT. Protein product: CASGLTDRRNTEAFF.

This clone has only one observation. The chain joins TRBV7-2 to TRBJ2-7, with a tentative D call TRBD2 (5 bases). CDR1 is SGHTA and CDR2 is FQGNSA in the germline V gene. The CDR3 consists of 14 residues. V dropped 2 bases and J dropped 5 bases, with 13 bases sitting between them. DNA of the CDR3: TGTGCCAGCAGCTTATACGGGATTATCAACGAGCAGTACTTC. This encodes CASSLYGIINEQYF. Supplemented by reference TRBV7-2 and TRBJ2-7, the full variable domain reads GAGVSQSPSNKVTEKGKDVELRCDPISGHTALYWYRQSLGQGLEFLIYFQGNSAPDKSGLPSDRFSAERTGGSVSTLTIQRTQQEDSAVYLCASSLYGIINEQYFGPGTRLTVT.

The V gene is TRBV28, the J gene TRBJ2-5; possibly TRBD2 for D (6 bases). Germline V gene data show CDR1 as MDHEN and CDR2 as SYDVKM. Deletions cut 3 bases from V and 7 bases from J, with 9 bases between. This CDR3 has 12 residues. The CDR3 coding sequence is TGTGCCAGCAGTTTTTGGGGGGTGACCCAGTACTTC. This sequence encodes CASSFWGVTQYF.